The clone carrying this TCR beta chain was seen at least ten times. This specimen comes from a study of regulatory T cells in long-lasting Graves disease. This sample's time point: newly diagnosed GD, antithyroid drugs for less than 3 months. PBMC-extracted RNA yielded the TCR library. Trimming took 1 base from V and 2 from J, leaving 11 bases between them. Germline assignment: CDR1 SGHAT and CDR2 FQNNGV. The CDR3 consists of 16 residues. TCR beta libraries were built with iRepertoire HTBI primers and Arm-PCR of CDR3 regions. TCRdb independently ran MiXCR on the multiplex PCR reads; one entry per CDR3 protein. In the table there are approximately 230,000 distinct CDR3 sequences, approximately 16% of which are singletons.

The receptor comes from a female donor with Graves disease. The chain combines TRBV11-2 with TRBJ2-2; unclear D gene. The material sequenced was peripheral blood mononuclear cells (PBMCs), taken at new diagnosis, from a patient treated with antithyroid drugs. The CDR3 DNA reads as TGTGCCAGCAGCTTAGGTTGGGTCCCAAACACCGGGGAGCTGTTTTTT. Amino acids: CASSLGWVPNTGELFF.